This T cell receptor beta chain derives from a study of blood T cell repertoires in COVID-19. Study-level background: Sample material is recorded as cDNA or gDNA derived from T cells, B-cell-depleted T cells, or PBMCs.

Original data processing: Researchers report that nucleated cell counts were estimated from reference gene primer amplification. Only in-frame clones appear in the TCRdb table, and some are missing; sequencing was by immunoSEQ multiplex PCR. V, J and clone size reflect that table, while D and trimming were determined from the DNA. The profile shows fewer than 300,000 clones, around 89% of them singletons. V was clipped by 5 bases and J by 7 bases; unmatched bases: 9. Looked up from germline, CDR1 is SGHAT and CDR2 is FQNNGV. The CDR3 consists of 15 residues. Participants' own reports of clinical history determined their cohort assignment.

The clonotype originates from a man aged 40-49 years who had recovered from COVID-19. The V call is TRBV11-2, the J call TRBJ1-1; 11 nucleotides align to TRBD1. Sequencing was carried out using PBMCs or T cells enriched from blood (not recorded which). The CDR3 protein is CASSITTGQGGEAFF. The CDR3 nucleotides are TGTGCCAGCAGCATAACAACGGGACAGGGGGGTGAAGCTTTCTTT.